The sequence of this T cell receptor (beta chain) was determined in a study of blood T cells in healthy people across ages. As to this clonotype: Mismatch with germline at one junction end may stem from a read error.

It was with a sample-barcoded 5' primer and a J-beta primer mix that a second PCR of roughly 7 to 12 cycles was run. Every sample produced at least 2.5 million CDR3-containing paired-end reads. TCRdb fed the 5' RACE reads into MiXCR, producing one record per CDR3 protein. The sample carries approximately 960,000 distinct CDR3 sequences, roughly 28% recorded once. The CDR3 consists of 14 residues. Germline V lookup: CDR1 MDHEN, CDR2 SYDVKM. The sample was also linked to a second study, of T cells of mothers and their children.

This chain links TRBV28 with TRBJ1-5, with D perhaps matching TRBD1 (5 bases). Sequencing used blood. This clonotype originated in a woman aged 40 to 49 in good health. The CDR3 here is CASRLFGAGQPQHF. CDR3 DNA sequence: TGTGCCAGCAGGTTATTTGGGGCGGGTCAGCCCCAGCATTTT. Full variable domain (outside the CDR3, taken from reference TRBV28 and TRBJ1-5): DVKVTQSSRYLVKRTGEKVFLECVQDMDHENMFWYRQDPGLGLRLIYFSYDVKMKEKGDIPEGYSVSREKKERFSLILESASTNQTSMYLCASRLFGAGQPQHFGDGTRLSIL.